This T cell receptor beta chain was identified in a study of CD8 T cells in Susac syndrome. The CDR3 length is 16 residues. The V and J ends lost 1 base and 3 bases respectively, with 13 bases between them. Germline-derived CDR1 and CDR2 are MGHDK and SYGVNS. The authors reverse transcribed about 0.5 to 1 ug RNA with random hexamers. The authors amplified TCR beta CDR3 across 54 Vbeta and 13 Jbeta using immunoSEQ multiplex PCR. One entry per CDR3 protein, called by TCRdb with MiXCR from the immunoSEQ multiplex PCR reads. The table has about 150,000 distinct CDR3 sequences, roughly 92% seen once. High-throughput TCR beta sequencing covered peripheral CD8+ and CD4+ T cells. Negative isolation yielded CD8+ and CD4+ T cells; FACS enriched TEMRA cells.

This sequence originates from a human donor with multiple sclerosis. The chain uses TRBV25-1 and TRBJ2-1; D might be TRBD2 (6 bases). The sample was CD4+ T cells from PBMCs. CDR3 nucleotide sequence: TGTGCCAGCAGTGAATCAAGGGGAGGCAGCTACAATGAGCAGTTCTTC. This sequence encodes CASSESRGGSYNEQFF. The full variable domain, completed using reference TRBV25-1 and TRBJ2-1, is EADIYQTPRYLVIGTGKKITLECSQTMGHDKMYWYQQDPGMELHLIHYSYGVNSTEKGDLSSESTVSRIRTEHFPLTLESARPSHTSQYLCASSESRGGSYNEQFFGPGTRLTVL.